Sequencing of this TCR beta chain was carried out in a study of blood T cell repertoires in COVID-19 (dated by TCRdb to about 2020). About the study as a whole: Samples from collaborators originated in the United States, Italy and Spain and spanned both the acute and convalescent phases of COVID-19. The prospective study material was composed of cDNA or gDNA derived from T cells, B-cell-depleted T cells, or PBMCs. Subjects who had been exposed to COVID-19, were actively infected with it, or had recovered from it provided the deeply sampled blood TCRbeta repertoires that made up the dataset. The repertoires were made available in a free public database intended to serve as a resource for research on the immune response to SARS-CoV-2. The samples were drawn from two sources: the first 160 participants of the ongoing ImmuneRACE study, and about 1,300 subjects contributed by 6 global collaborators. Sample metadata almost always included a de-identified subject ID, COVID-19 status, age in years and sex. Where HLA class I and class II types were available, the types were taken from metadata supplied by the sample provider, not from assay-based typing.

Remarks on this clone: What antigen it recognizes has not been identified. Per-nucleotide qualities are absent, and no much larger clonotype sits a single base away.

The CDR3 contains 15 residues, cysteine and phenylalanine counted. Kept here is only the CDR3 DNA, which spans 45 bases and is read in frame from base 1. The CDR1 and CDR2 encoded by the germline V gene are MDHEN and SYDVKM. V ends up 6 bases short and J 6 bases short, with an unmatched junction base count of 12. The immunoSEQ Assay, a bias-controlled multiplex PCR, was used to amplify TCRbeta CDR3 regions from genomic DNA. Regarding the original processing steps: Nucleated cell counts per sample were estimated from amplification of reference gene primers within the assay. Sequence reads were collapsed and filtered to measure the absolute abundance of every unique TCRbeta CDR3 rearrangement. For each sample, productive Simpson clonality was calculated as the square root of Simpson's diversity index over productive rearrangements. This immuneACCESS table, as held by TCRdb, lists in-frame sequences with V and J called but not all clones. Of the missing ones, under half trace to an unresolved V gene in checked studies; the others have no known cause. V, J and clone size are taken as reported in that table, and D and trimming were inferred from the DNA itself. A total of more than 350,000 clones appear in this sample, roughly 90% of them only once. The leading ten clones occupy less than 3.5% of the sample.

One collaborating source in Seattle enrolled patients while the patients were actively infected and followed the patients over time throughout the course of disease. Whole blood was collected in K2EDTA tubes by collaborating institutions according to the institutions' own protocols. Collaborator samples were shipped for TCRbeta analysis as frozen whole blood, isolated PBMCs, or DNA extracted from either sample type. Findings and caveats that apply to the study as a whole: The quantity of clinical and demographic metadata differed by source and by participant and was supplied without curation.

In this chain, TRBV28 is recombined with TRBJ1-1; a stretch of 8 junction bases matches TRBD1. Sequencing was carried out using peripheral blood. This TCR derives from a woman in her twenties or thirties with COVID-19, enrolled during active disease. DNA sequence: TGTGCCAGCAGGCGCGACAGGGGTACAGGGGCTGAAGCTTTCTTT. This gives the protein CASRRDRGTGAEAFF.